This entry lists 25 T cell receptor beta chains sequenced from one sample in a study of PD-1 blockade in classical Hodgkin lymphoma. Brentuximab vedotin exposure varied among the patients, all of whom had relapsed after autologous stem cell transplantation. Negative selection with magnetic separation was used to purify CD4+ T cells from thawed PBMCs. Sequenced by immunoSEQ multiplex PCR; TCRdb stores in-frame clones only, minus some. In the table there are 30,000 to 40,000 clones, around 90% of which are singletons. Sequenced here: CD4+ T cells from blood, sampled at baseline. These receptors were obtained from a human donor with classical Hodgkin lymphoma.

This rearrangement joins TRBV10-3 to TRBJ1-2, with a weak D call TRBD1 (6 bases). V was cut by 3 bases and J by 3 bases, with 17 bases left in between. The CDR3 consists of 16 residues. Per the germline V gene, CDR1 is ENHRY and CDR2 is SYGVKD. CDR3 protein: CAISENTGRRDYGYTF. The CDR3 bases are TGTGCCATCAGTGAAAATACAGGGAGGAGGGACTATGGCTACACCTTC.

The rearrangement uses TRBV6-1 and TRBJ2-7; D may be TRBD2 (5 bases). The CDR3 is 15 amino acids. Germline V gives CDR1 MNHNS, CDR2 SASEGT. The germline V and J ends were trimmed by 2 bases and 4 bases, with 15 bases remaining between them. CDR3 DNA: TGTGCCAGCAGTGAAATCTTGAGGGCGTCGTACGAGCAGTACTTC. Protein sequence: CASSEILRASYEQYF.

The V and J genes are TRBV30 and TRBJ2-7, with TRBD2 matching over 11 bases. This CDR3 spans 13 amino acids. Germline CDR1 reads GTSNPN; CDR2 reads SVGIG (reference sequence). V shed 7 bases, J shed 0 bases, and the junction held 2 bases outside the gene matches. As DNA, the CDR3 is TGTGCCTCAACTAGCGGGAGCTCCTACGAGCAGTACTTC. Amino acids: CASTSGSSYEQYF.

The chain carries TRBV5-4 and TRBJ2-7; 11 nucleotides agree with TRBD2. This CDR3 has 15 amino acids. Germline V gene data show CDR1 as SGHNT and CDR2 as YYREEE (reference sequence). J was trimmed by 1 base and V by 4 bases; bases with no gene match: 4. CDR3 in DNA: TGTGCCAGCAGCGAGACTAGCGGGAAGTCCTACGAGCAGTACTTC. Its protein is CASSETSGKSYEQYF.

CDR3 loop: CASRGLATNEQFF. The CDR3, as DNA: TGTGCCAGCAGGGGACTAGCGACTAATGAGCAGTTCTTC. The rearrangement links TRBV2 to TRBJ2-1; TRBD2 matches at 10 bases. Germline V gives CDR1 SNHLY, CDR2 FYNNEI. The CDR3 sequence is 13 residues long. The ends lost 6 bases at V and 7 bases at J; junction bases unmatched: 3.

This chain uses TRBV19 with TRBJ2-7; tentative D call: TRBD2 (6 bases). The CDR3 length is 14 residues. CDR1 is LNHDA and CDR2 is SQIVND in the germline V gene (reference sequence). V was cut by 4 bases and J by 1 base, with 11 bases left in between. The DNA for the CDR3 is TGTGCCAGTAGTAATGGGACTGATTCCTACGAGCAGTACTTC. It encodes CASSNGTDSYEQYF.

This chain uses TRBV28 with TRBJ2-7; 10 nucleotides agree with TRBD1. The germline V gene has CDR1 MDHEN and CDR2 SYDVKM. The ends lost 2 bases at V and 5 bases at J; junction bases unmatched: 6. This CDR3 has 15 amino acids. CDR3 DNA sequence: TGTGCCAGCAGTTTACCAACCGGGACAGGGGACGAGCAGTACTTC. Protein product: CASSLPTGTGDEQYF. Supplemented by reference TRBV28 and TRBJ2-7, the full variable domain reads DVKVTQSSRYLVKRTGEKVFLECVQDMDHENMFWYRQDPGLGLRLIYFSYDVKMKEKGDIPEGYSVSREKKERFSLILESASTNQTSMYLCASSLPTGTGDEQYFGPGTRLTVT.

The chain combines TRBV5-1 with TRBJ2-7, with 10 bases aligning to TRBD2. The trim removed 2 bases at V and 1 base at J, leaving 3 bases unmatched. CDR3 length: 15 amino acids. CDR1 is SGHRS and CDR2 is YFSETQ in the germline V gene. CDR3 residues: CASSLAGGRSYEQYF. Written as DNA, the CDR3 is TGCGCCAGCAGCTTAGCGGGAGGGCGTTCCTACGAGCAGTACTTC.

CDR3 nucleotide sequence: TGTGCCAGCAGCCGGCGACAGGGGGATAAACTGTTTTTT. Protein: CASSRRQGDKLFF. V and J are TRBV9 and TRBJ1-4; 9 bases are shared with TRBD1. Per germline, CDR1 SGDLS and CDR2 YYNGEE. V shed 4 bases and J 11 bases; nucleotides not matched to a gene: 6. The CDR3 loop spans 13 amino acids.

The J gene is TRBJ2-1, the V gene TRBV4-2; D is ambiguous. Trimming cost V 0 bases and J 6 bases, with 3 bases left between them. The CDR3 length is 12 residues. In germline, CDR1 is LGHNA, CDR2 YNFKEQ. Here the CDR3 DNA reads TGTGCCAGCAGCCAAGAGGGCAATGAGCAGTTCTTC. Residues: CASSQEGNEQFF.

The chain couples TRBV2 to TRBJ2-6, with D possibly matching TRBD1 (6 bases). V was shortened by 6 bases and J by 0 bases, with 21 bases between the two germline ends. This CDR3 comprises 19 residues. Germline V lookup: CDR1 SNHLY, CDR2 FYNNEI. CDR3 loop: CASRRLPGQVSSGANVLTF. The CDR3 DNA is TGTGCCAGCAGGCGCCTGCCGGGACAAGTAAGCTCTGGGGCCAACGTCCTGACTTTC. Full variable domain (missing parts from reference TRBV2 and TRBJ2-6): EPEVTQTPSHQVTQMGQEVILRCVPISNHLYFYWYRQILGQKVEFLVSFYNNEISEKSEIFDDQFSVERPDGSNFTLKIRSTKLEDSAMYFCASRRLPGQVSSGANVLTFGAGSRLTVL.

The chain uses TRBV4-1 and TRBJ2-7; maybe TRBD2 (6 bases). Germline V CDR1 and CDR2: MGHRA, YSYEKL. The germline V and J ends were trimmed by 4 bases and 7 bases, with 17 bases remaining between them. The CDR3 has 14 residues. CDR3: CASSLGFGRGEQYF. The CDR3 DNA reads as TGCGCCAGCAGCCTGGGGTTTGGCCGGGGGGAGCAGTACTTC.

In its sample, this clone was seen once. This chain uses TRBV5-8 with TRBJ2-1; no definite D call. This CDR3 contains 13 residues. Germline V gives CDR1 SGHTS, CDR2 YDEGEE. Trimming removed 6 bases at V and 1 base at J, with 8 bases between. The CDR3 reads CASTRWSYNEQFF. CDR3 DNA sequence: TGTGCCAGCACCCGGTGGTCCTACAATGAGCAGTTCTTC.

V usage is TRBV28 and J usage is TRBJ1-4, with 9 positions matching TRBD1. V shed 4 bases, J shed 8 bases, and the junction held 17 bases outside the gene matches. Germline loops: CDR1 MDHEN, CDR2 SYDVKM. This CDR3 region has 18 residues. CDR3: CASSSYSHRDRESEKLFF. The CDR3 DNA sequence: TGTGCCAGCAGTTCTTATAGCCACCGGGACAGGGAATCCGAAAAACTGTTTTTT.

The genes are TRBV7-8 and TRBJ1-5, with D perhaps TRBD1 (6 bases). Trimming pared 1 base from V and 3 bases from J, leaving 13 bases between. CDR1 is SGHVS and CDR2 is FQNEAQ in the germline V gene. The CDR3 length is 16 residues. The CDR3 sequence: CASSLGGARNNQPQHF. The CDR3 region has the DNA TGTGCCAGCAGCTTAGGGGGGGCGAGGAACAATCAGCCCCAGCATTTT.

CDR3 sequence reads: CASSFRFGQGTTYNEQFF. DNA of the CDR3: TGTGCCAGCAGCTTTCGTTTCGGACAGGGCACAACCTACAATGAGCAGTTCTTC. The chain recombines TRBV11-2 with TRBJ2-1, with 8 nucleotides matching TRBD1. Germline CDR1 reads SGHAT; CDR2 reads FQNNGV. The CDR3 consists of 18 residues. V was clipped by 3 bases and J by 2 bases; unmatched bases: 12.

The rearrangement joins TRBV4-1 to TRBJ2-4, with TRBD1 identical over 7 bases. After removal of 1 base from V and 7 bases from J, the junction contained 7 bases not matched to a gene. Germline lookup yields CDR1 MGHRA and CDR2 YSYEKL. The CDR3 has 15 amino acids. The CDR3 bases are TGCGCCAGCAGCCAAGTCCAGGACAGGTTGAACATTCAGTACTTC. The encoded protein is CASSQVQDRLNIQYF.

The rearrangement uses TRBV7-2 and TRBJ2-1; 9 nucleotides align to TRBD2. The CDR3 runs 17 residues. V was clipped by 4 bases and J by 1 base; unmatched bases: 8. Germline V gene lookup returns CDR1 SGHTA and CDR2 FQGNSA. The CDR3 is CASSSGTSLPSYNEQFF. DNA of the CDR3: TGTGCCAGCAGCTCCGGGACTAGCTTACCGTCCTACAATGAGCAGTTCTTC.

This clone has just one count. The genes are TRBV29-1 and TRBJ2-2; 11 nucleotides align to TRBD1. CDR1 is SQVTM and CDR2 is ANQGSEA in the germline V gene. J was trimmed by 4 bases and V by 3 bases; bases with no gene match: 10. There are 17 residues in the CDR3. The CDR3 nucleotides are TGCAGCGTTGAGAGGACCGGGACAGGGGGTATCACCGGGGAGCTGTTTTTT. Protein product: CSVERTGTGGITGELFF.

V is TRBV30 and J is TRBJ1-4; a weak D match, TRBD1 (5 bases). V lost 0 bases to trimming and J lost 6 bases, with 8 bases between them. There are 13 residues in the CDR3. In germline, CDR1 is GTSNPN, CDR2 SVGIG (reference sequence). The CDR3: CAWSVGGDEKLFF. The CDR3 nucleotides are TGTGCCTGGAGTGTAGGAGGGGATGAAAAACTGTTTTTT.

The chain is built from TRBV25-1 and TRBJ1-1, with TRBD1 identical over 7 bases. J lost 11 bases, V lost 4 bases, and 10 bases had no gene match. CDR1 and CDR2 from the germline V gene are MGHDK and SYGVNS. The CDR3 loop spans 13 amino acids. The CDR3 nucleotides read TGTGCCAGCAGTGGACAGGGAGGAGTAAGGGCTTTCTTT. Its translation is CASSGQGGVRAFF.

The chain combines TRBV10-2 with TRBJ2-5; 12 bases are a match to TRBD1. CDR3 length equals 15 residues. The germline CDR1 and CDR2 sequences are WSHSY and SAAADI. J was trimmed by 4 bases and V by 5 bases; bases with no gene match: 5. CDR3 DNA sequence: TGCGCCAGCAGTTCCGGGACAGGGGGCCCAGAGACCCAGTACTTC. Translated, it gives CASSSGTGGPETQYF.

J is TRBJ2-2 and V is TRBV5-1; 11 bases are a match to TRBD2. Germline trimming cut 7 bases from V and 5 bases from J; bases unmatched to any gene: 13. The CDR3 loop spans 17 amino acids. Looked up from germline, CDR1 is SGHRS and CDR2 is YFSETQ. The CDR3 sequence: CASSSGLAGWGTGELFF. The CDR3 DNA is TGCGCCAGCTCTTCTGGACTAGCGGGTTGGGGAACCGGGGAGCTGTTTTTT.

The rearrangement uses TRBV30 and TRBJ1-3, with D possibly being TRBD1 (5 bases). The V gene lost 0 bases and the J gene lost 2 bases, with 11 bases spanning the gap. The CDR3 has 15 amino acids. Germline assignment: CDR1 GTSNPN and CDR2 SVGIG (reference sequence). The CDR3 sequence: CAWSVQGGTGNTIYF. CDR3 DNA sequence: TGTGCCTGGAGTGTCCAGGGAGGGACTGGAAACACCATATATTTT.

The chain carries TRBV5-1 and TRBJ2-4, with TRBD1 as a possible D gene (5 bases). The CDR3 covers 14 residues. Trimming took 6 bases from V and 6 from J, leaving 16 bases between them. Germline loops: CDR1 SGHRS, CDR2 YFSETQ. The DNA of the CDR3 is TGCGCCAGCAAAATTGATAGGCAGGGAAACATTCAGTACTTC. It yields the protein CASKIDRQGNIQYF.